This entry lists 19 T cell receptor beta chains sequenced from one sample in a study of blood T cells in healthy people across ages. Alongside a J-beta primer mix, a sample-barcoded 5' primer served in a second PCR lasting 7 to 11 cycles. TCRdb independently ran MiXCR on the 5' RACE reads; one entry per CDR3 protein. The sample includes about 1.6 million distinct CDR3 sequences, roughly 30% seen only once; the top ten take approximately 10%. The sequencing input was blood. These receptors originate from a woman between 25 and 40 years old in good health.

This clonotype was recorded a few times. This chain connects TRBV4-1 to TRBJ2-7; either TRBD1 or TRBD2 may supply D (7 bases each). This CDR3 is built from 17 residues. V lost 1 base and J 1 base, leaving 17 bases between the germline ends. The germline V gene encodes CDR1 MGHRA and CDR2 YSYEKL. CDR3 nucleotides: TGCGCCAGCAGCCAAGGACAGGGACTAACCGTTTCCTACGAGCAGTACTTC. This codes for CASSQGQGLTVSYEQYF.

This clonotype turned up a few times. CDR3 amino acids: CASSVVHPDTQYF. In DNA form, the CDR3 reads TGTGCCAGCAGCGTAGTCCATCCAGATACGCAGTATTTT. The chain employs TRBV9 and TRBJ2-3; D call uncertain. The germline V gene has CDR1 SGDLS and CDR2 YYNGEE. The V end lost 0 bases, the J end lost 4 bases, and 6 bases lay between the germline ends. There are 13 residues in the CDR3.

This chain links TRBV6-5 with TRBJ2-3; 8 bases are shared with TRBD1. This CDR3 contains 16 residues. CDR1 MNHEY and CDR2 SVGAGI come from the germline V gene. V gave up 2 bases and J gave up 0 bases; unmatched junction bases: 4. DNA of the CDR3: TGTGCCAGCAGTTACGGTCAGGGGGCAAGCACAGATACGCAGTATTTT. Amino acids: CASSYGQGASTDTQYF.

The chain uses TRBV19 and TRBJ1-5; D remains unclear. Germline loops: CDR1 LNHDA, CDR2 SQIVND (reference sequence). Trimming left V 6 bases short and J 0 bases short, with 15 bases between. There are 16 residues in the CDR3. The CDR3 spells CASRNADGYSNQPQHF. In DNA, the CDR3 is TGTGCCAGTAGGAATGCGGACGGGTATAGCAATCAGCCCCAGCATTTT.

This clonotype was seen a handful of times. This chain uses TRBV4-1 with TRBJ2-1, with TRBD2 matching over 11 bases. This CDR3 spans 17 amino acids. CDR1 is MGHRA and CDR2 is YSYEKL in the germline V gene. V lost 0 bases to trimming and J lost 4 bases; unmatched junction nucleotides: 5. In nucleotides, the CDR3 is TGCGCCAGCAGCCAAGATCGGACTAGCGGGTTTTACAATGAGCAGTTCTTC. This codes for CASSQDRTSGFYNEQFF.

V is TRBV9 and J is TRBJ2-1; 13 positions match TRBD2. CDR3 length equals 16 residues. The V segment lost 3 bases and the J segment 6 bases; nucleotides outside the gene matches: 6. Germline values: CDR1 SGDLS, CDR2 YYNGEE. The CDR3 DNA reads TGTGCCAGCAGCGAGAGACTAGCGGGAGGCCTCAATGAGCAGTTCTTC. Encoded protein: CASSERLAGGLNEQFF.

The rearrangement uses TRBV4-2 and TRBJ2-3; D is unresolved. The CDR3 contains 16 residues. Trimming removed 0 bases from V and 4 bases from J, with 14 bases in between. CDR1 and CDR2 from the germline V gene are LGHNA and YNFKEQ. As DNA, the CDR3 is TGTGCCAGCAGCCAAGAAGGGTCTGTCTCTGCAGATACGCAGTATTTT. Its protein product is CASSQEGSVSADTQYF.

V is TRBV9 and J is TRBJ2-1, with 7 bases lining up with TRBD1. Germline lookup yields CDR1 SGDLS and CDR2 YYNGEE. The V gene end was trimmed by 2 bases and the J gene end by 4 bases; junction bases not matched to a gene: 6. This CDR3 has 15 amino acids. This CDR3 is CASSVTGDVYNEQFF. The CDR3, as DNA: TGTGCCAGCAGCGTTACAGGGGACGTGTACAATGAGCAGTTCTTC.

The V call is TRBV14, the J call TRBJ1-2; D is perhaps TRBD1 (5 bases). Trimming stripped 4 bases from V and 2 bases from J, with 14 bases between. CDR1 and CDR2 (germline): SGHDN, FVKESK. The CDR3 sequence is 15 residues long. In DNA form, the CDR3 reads TGTGCCAGCAGCCCTATCCCAGGGTGGAACTATGGCTACACCTTC. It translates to CASSPIPGWNYGYTF.

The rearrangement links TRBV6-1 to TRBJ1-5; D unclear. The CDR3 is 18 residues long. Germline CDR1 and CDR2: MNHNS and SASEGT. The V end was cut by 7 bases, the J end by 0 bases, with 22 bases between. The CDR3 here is CASTLPTWSRNSNQPQHF. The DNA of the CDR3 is TGTGCCAGCACCCTCCCGACGTGGTCACGAAATAGCAATCAGCCCCAGCATTTT.

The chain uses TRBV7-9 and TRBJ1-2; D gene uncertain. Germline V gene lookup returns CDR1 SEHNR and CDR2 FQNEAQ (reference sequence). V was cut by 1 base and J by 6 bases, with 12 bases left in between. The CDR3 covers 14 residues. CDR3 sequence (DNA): TGTGCCAGCAGCTTAGACGGAACGATCCATGGCTACACCTTC. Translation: CASSLDGTIHGYTF.

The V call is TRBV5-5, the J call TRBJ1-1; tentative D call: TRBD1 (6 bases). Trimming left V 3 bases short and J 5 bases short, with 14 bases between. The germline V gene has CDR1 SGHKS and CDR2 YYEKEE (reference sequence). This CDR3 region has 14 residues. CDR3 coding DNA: TGTGCCAGCAGCTCCAGGGGAGTACTGACTGAAGCTTTCTTT. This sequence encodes CASSSRGVLTEAFF.

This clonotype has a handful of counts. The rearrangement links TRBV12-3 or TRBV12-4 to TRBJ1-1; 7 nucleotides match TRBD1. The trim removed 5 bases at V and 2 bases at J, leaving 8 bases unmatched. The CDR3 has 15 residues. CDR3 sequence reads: CASSAAWTGNTEAFF. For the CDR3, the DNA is TGTGCCAGCAGTGCGGCTTGGACAGGCAACACTGAAGCTTTCTTT.

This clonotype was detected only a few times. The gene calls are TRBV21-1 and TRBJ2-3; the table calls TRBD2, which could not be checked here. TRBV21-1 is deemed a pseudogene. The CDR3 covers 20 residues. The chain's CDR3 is CASSGRGGVLGLAGPDTQYF. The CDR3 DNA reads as TGTGCCAGCAGCGGTCGTGGAGGGGTCTTGGGACTAGCGGGGCCAGATACGCAGTATTTT.

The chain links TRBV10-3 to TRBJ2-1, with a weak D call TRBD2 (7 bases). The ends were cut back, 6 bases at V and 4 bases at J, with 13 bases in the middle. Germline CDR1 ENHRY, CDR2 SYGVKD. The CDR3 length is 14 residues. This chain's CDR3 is CAIRGRGAYNEQFF. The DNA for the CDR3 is TGTGCCATCAGGGGACGGGGGGCTTACAATGAGCAGTTCTTC.

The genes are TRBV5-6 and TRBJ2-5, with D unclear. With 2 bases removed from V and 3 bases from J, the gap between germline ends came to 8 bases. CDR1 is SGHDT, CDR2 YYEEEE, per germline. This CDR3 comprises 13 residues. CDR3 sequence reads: CASSFYYEETQYF. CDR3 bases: TGTGCCAGCAGCTTTTACTACGAAGAGACCCAGTACTTC.

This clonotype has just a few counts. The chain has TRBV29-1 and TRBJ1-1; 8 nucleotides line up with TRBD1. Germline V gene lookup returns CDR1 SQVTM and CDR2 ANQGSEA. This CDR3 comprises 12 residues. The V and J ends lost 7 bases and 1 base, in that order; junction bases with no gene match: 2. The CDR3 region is CSGTGGNTEAFF. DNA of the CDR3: TGCAGCGGCACAGGGGGGAACACTGAAGCTTTCTTT.

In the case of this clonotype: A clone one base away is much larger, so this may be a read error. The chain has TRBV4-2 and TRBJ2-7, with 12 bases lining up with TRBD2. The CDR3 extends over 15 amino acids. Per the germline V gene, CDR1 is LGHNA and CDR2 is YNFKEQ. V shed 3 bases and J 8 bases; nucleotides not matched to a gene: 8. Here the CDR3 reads CASSQDLAGGYKQYF. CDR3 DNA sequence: TGTGCCAGCAGCCAGGATCTAGCGGGAGGGTACAAGCAGTACTTC.

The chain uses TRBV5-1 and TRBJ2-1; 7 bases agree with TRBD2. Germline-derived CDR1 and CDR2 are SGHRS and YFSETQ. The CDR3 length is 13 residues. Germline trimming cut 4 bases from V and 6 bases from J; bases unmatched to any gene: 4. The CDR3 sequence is CASSDGLVNEQFF. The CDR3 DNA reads TGCGCCAGCAGCGACGGACTAGTCAATGAGCAGTTCTTC.